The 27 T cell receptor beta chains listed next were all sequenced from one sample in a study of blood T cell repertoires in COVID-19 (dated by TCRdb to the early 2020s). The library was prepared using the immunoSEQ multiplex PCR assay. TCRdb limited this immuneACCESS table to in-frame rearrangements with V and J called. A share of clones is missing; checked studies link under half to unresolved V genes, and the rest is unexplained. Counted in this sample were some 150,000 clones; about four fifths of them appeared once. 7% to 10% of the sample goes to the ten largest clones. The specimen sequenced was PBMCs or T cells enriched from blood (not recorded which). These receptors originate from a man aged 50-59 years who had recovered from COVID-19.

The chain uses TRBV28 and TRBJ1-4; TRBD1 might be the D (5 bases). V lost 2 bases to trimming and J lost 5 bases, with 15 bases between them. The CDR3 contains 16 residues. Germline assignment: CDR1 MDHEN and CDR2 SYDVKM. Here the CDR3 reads CASSLRLGLTNEKLFF. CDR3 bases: TGTGCCAGCAGTTTACGCTTGGGACTGACCAATGAAAAACTGTTTTTT.

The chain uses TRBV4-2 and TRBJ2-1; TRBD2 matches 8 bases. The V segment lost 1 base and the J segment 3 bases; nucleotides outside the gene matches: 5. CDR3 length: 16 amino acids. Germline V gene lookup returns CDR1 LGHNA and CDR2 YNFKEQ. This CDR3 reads CASSQGGGGYYNEQFF. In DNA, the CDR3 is TGTGCCAGCAGCCAAGGCGGCGGGGGGTACTACAATGAGCAGTTCTTC.

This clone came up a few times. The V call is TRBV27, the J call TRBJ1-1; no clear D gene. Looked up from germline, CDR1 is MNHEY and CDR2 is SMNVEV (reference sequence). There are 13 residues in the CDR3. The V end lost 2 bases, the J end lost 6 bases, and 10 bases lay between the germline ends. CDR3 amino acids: CASSLTWTSEAFF. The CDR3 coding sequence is TGTGCCAGCAGTTTAACTTGGACTTCTGAAGCTTTCTTT.

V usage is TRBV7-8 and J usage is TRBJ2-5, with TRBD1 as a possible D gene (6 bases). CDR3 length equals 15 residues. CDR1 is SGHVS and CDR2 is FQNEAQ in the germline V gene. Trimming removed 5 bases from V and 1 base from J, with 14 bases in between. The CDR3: CASSDDRKAQETQYF. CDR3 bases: TGTGCCAGCAGCGATGACAGGAAGGCCCAAGAGACCCAGTACTTC. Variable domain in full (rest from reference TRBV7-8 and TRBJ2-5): GAGVSQSPRYKVAKRGQDVALRCDPISGHVSLFWYQQALGQGPEFLTYFQNEAQLDKSGLPSDRFFAERPEGSVSTLKIQRTQQEDSAVYLCASSDDRKAQETQYFGPGTRLLVL.

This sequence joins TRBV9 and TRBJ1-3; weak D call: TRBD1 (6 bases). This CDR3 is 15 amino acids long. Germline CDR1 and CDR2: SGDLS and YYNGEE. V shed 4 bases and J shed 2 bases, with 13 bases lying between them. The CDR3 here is CASSPPDRPGNTIYF. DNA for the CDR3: TGTGCCAGCAGCCCCCCGGACAGACCTGGAAACACCATATATTTT.

The CDR3, as DNA: TGTGCCAGCGCCCGGGACTCAGGCTCTGGAAACACCATATATTTT. Encoded protein: CASARDSGSGNTIYF. The V and J genes are TRBV27 and TRBJ1-3, with a possible D match to TRBD1 (5 bases). This CDR3 has 15 residues. V dropped 8 bases and J dropped 0 bases, with 14 bases sitting between them. The germline gives CDR1 MNHEY, CDR2 SMNVEV (reference sequence).

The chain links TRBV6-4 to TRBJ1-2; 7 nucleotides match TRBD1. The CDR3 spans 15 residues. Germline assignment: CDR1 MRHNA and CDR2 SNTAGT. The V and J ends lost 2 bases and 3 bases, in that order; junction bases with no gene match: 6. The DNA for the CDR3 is TGTGCCAGCAGTGACCCGGCAGGGGGGTACTATGGCTACACCTTC. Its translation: CASSDPAGGYYGYTF.

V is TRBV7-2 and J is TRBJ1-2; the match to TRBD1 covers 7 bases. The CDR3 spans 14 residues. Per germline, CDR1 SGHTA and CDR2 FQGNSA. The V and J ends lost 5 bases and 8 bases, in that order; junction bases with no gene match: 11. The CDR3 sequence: CASSLGRGPDGYTF. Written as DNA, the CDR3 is TGTGCCAGCAGCCTAGGAAGGGGGCCAGACGGCTACACCTTC.

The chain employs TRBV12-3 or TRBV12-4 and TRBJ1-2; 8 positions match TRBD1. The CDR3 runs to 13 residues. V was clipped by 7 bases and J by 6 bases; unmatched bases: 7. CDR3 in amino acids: CASKAQGADGYTF. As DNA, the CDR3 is TGTGCCAGCAAAGCTCAGGGGGCAGATGGCTACACCTTC.

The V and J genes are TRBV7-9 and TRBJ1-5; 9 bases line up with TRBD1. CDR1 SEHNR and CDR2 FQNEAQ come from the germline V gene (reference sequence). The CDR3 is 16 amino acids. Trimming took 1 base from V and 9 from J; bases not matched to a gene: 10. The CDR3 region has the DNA TGTGCCAGCAGCTTAGGCGGGGACAGGGCCCTCCGGCCCCAGCATTTT. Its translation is CASSLGGDRALRPQHF.

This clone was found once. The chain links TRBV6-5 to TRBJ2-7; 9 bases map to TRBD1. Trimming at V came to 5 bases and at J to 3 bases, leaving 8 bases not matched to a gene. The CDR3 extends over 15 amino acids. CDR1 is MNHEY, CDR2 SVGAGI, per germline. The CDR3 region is CASSRTGDHNYEQYF. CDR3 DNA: TGTGCCAGCAGTCGGACAGGGGACCACAACTACGAGCAGTACTTC.

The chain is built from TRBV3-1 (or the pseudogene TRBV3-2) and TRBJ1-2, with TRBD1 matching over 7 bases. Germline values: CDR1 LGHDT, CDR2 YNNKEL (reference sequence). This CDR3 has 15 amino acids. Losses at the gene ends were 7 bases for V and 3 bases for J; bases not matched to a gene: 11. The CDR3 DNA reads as TGTGCCAGCATCGGATTCCGGGACAGAGACTATGGCTACACCTTC. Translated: CASIGFRDRDYGYTF.

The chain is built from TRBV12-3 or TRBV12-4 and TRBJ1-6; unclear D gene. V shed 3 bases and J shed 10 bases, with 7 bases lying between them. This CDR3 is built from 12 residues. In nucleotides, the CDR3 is TGTGCCAGCAGTTTTCCAGAATCACCCCTCCACTTT. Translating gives CASSFPESPLHF.

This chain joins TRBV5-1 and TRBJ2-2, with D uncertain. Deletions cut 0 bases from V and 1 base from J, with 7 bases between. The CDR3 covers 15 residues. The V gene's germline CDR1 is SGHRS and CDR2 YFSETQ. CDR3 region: CASSLVSRNTGELFF. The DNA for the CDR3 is TGCGCCAGCAGCTTGGTTTCCCGGAACACCGGGGAGCTGTTTTTT.

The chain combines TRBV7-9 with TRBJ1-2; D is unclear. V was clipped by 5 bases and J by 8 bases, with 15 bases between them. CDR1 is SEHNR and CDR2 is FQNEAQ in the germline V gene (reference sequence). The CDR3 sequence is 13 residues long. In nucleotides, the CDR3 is TGTGCCAGCAGCCCCTGGGCCGGGGAAGGCTACACCTTC. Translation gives CASSPWAGEGYTF.

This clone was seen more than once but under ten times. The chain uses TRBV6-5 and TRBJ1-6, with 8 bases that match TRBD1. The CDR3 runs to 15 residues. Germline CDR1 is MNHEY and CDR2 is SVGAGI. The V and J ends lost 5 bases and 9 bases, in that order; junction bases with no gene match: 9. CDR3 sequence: CASSRGTGTPSPLHF. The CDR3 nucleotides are TGTGCCAGCAGTCGGGGGACAGGCACACCTTCACCCCTCCACTTT.

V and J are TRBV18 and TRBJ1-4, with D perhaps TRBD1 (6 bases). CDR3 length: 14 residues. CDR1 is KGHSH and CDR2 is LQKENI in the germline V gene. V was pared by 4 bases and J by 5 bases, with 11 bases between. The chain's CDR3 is CASSRDRLNEKLFF. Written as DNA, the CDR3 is TGTGCCAGCTCACGAGACAGGCTGAATGAAAAACTGTTTTTT.

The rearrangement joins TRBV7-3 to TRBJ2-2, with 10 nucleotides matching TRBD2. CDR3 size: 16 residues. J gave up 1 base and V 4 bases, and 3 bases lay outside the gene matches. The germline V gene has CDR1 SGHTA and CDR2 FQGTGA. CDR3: CASSSSGGLNTGELFF. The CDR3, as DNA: TGTGCCAGCAGCTCTAGCGGGGGCCTGAACACCGGGGAGCTGTTTTTT.

CDR3 sequence (DNA): TGTGCCAGCAGCCCGGGGGACAGGGGGGTTATGAACACTGAAGCTTTCTTT. Encoded protein: CASSPGDRGVMNTEAFF. The chain couples TRBV7-6 to TRBJ1-1, with 11 positions matching TRBD1. With 5 bases clipped from V and 0 bases from J, the junction kept 8 bases outside the gene matches. The CDR3 spans 17 residues. The germline V gene has CDR1 SGHVS and CDR2 FNYEAQ.

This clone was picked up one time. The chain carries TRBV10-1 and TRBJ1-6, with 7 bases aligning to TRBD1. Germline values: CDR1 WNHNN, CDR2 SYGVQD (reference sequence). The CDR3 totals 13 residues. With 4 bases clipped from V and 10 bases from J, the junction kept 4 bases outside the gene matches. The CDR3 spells CASSARQGSPLHF. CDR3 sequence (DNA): TGCGCCAGCAGTGCCCGACAGGGATCACCCCTCCACTTT.

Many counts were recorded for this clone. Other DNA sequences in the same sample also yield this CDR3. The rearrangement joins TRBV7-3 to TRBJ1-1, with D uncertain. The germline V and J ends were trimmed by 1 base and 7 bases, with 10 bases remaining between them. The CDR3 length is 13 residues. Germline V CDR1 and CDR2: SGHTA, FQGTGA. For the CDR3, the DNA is TGTGCCAGCAGCTTAAAAGTTCGGGATGAAGCTTTCTTT. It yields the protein CASSLKVRDEAFF.

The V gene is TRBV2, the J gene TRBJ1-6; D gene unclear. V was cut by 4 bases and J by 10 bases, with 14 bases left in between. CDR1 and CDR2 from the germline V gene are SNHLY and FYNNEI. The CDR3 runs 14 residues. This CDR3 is CASSGGQALSPLHF. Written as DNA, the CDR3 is TGTGCCAGCAGTGGAGGGCAGGCCCTCTCACCCCTCCACTTT.

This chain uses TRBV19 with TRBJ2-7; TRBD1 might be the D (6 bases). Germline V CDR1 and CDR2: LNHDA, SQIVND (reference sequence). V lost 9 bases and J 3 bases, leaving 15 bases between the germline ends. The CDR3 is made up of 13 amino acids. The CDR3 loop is CASPIWGLYEQYF. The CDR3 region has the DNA TGTGCCAGCCCAATCTGGGGGCTCTACGAGCAGTACTTC.

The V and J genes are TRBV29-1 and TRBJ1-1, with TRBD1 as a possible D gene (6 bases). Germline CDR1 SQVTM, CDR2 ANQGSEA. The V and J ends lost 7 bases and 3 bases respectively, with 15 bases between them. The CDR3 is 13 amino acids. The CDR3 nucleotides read TGCAGCGGGTACAGGGTTATCGACACTGAAGCTTTCTTT. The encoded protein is CSGYRVIDTEAFF.

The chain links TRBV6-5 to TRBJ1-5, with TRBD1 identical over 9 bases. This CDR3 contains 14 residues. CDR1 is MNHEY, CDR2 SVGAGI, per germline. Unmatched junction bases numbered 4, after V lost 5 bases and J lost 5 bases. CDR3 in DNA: TGTGCCAGCAGTCTCGGACAGGGGCATCAGCCCCAGCATTTT. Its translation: CASSLGQGHQPQHF.

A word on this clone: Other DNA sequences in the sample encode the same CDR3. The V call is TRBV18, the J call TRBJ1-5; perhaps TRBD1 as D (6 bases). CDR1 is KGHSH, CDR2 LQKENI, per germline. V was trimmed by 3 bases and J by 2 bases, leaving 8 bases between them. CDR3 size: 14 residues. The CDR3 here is CASSPSGGNQPQHF. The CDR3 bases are TGTGCCAGCTCACCCTCAGGGGGCAATCAGCCCCAGCATTTT.

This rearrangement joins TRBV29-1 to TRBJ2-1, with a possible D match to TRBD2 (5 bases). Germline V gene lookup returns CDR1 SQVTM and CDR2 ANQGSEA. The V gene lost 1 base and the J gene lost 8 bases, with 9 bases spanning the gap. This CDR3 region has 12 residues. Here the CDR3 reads CSVEVGGHEQFF. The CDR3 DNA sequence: TGCAGCGTTGAAGTTGGAGGCCATGAGCAGTTCTTC.